This T cell receptor (beta chain) was identified in a study of blood T cell repertoires in COVID-19. Participants' reported clinical history set cohort assignment. This CDR3 contains 15 residues. Germline lookup yields CDR1 SSHAT and CDR2 FNYEAQ (reference sequence). Sequenced by immunoSEQ multiplex PCR; TCRdb stores in-frame clones only, minus some. Among around 500,000 clones listed, roughly nine tenths were seen once. In regard to this clone: Its ends do not fully match the called genes, so a read error is possible.

The origin of this receptor is a woman in her sixties who had recovered from COVID-19. The chain joins TRBV7-7 to TRBJ2-3, with D possibly being TRBD1 (5 bases). The sample consisted of PBMCs or T cells enriched from blood (not recorded which). The CDR3 loop reads CASSLGGRATDTQYF. The CDR3 nucleotides read TGTGCTAGCAGCCTAGGCGGCAGGGCCACAGATACGCAGTATTTT.